This TCR beta chain came from a study of control samples from healthy donors and cancer patients. CDR3 length: 15 residues. Germline V lookup: CDR1 SGHRS, CDR2 YFSETQ. V was shortened by 5 bases and J by 1 base, with 14 bases between the two germline ends. Sequenced by immunoSEQ multiplex PCR; TCRdb stores in-frame clones only, minus some. The sample lists 160,000 or so clones, 94% occurring once. The chain joins TRBV5-1 to TRBJ2-3; perhaps D is TRBD1 or TRBD2 (5 bases each). Sequenced: blood. The TCR originated in a woman aged 40 to 55 in good health. The chain's CDR3 is CASRGMGTGTDTQYF. CDR3 DNA: TGCGCCAGCAGAGGGATGGGGACGGGCACAGATACGCAGTATTTT.